A single sample is the source of the 9 T cell receptor beta chains below, sequenced in a study of Tregs in tolerant kidney transplant recipients. The table came from immunoSEQ multiplex PCR; TCRdb's copy has only in-frame clones and leaves some out. This table holds around 120,000 clones, 92% found once. The sample was CD4+ T cells from blood. The receptors shown here come from a human donor in good health.

The chain recombines TRBV19 with TRBJ2-1, with 8 bases aligning to TRBD2. Germline CDR1 and CDR2: LNHDA and SQIVND (reference sequence). This CDR3 contains 16 residues. After removal of 3 bases from V and 9 bases from J, the junction contained 13 bases not matched to a gene. CDR3: CASSIRGRLNEGEQFF. CDR3 nucleotides: TGTGCCAGTAGTATCCGCGGGAGGCTAAATGAGGGTGAGCAGTTCTTC.

J is TRBJ1-1 and V is TRBV4-1; tentative D call: TRBD1 (5 bases). Germline V gives CDR1 MGHRA, CDR2 YSYEKL. The CDR3 spans 14 residues. V was cut by 5 bases and J by 5 bases, with 15 bases left in between. The CDR3 DNA reads TGCGCCAGCAGCTACAACCGGGGCCAGACTGAAGCTTTCTTT. As protein: CASSYNRGQTEAFF.

The chain joins TRBV7-2 to TRBJ1-1, with D perhaps TRBD1 (5 bases). Germline V gene sequence: CDR1 SGHTA, CDR2 FQGNSA. The CDR3 sequence is 14 residues long. The V end was cut by 2 bases, the J end by 4 bases, with 11 bases between. This chain's CDR3 is CASSLNRWGTEAFF. The CDR3 DNA sequence: TGTGCCAGCAGCTTAAACAGGTGGGGCACTGAAGCTTTCTTT. The full variable domain, in which reference TRBV7-2 and TRBJ1-1 provide the parts outside the CDR3, is GAGVSQSPSNKVTEKGKDVELRCDPISGHTALYWYRQSLGQGLEFLIYFQGNSAPDKSGLPSDRFSAERTGGSVSTLTIQRTQQEDSAVYLCASSLNRWGTEAFFGQGTRLTVV.

J is TRBJ2-1 and V is TRBV6-5, with a possible D match to TRBD1 (6 bases). The CDR3 is 13 amino acids. Germline V gene data show CDR1 as MNHEY and CDR2 as SVGAGI. V was pared by 4 bases and J by 10 bases, with 14 bases between. CDR3 in amino acids: CASSFDGQLEQFF. DNA for the CDR3: TGTGCCAGCAGTTTTGACGGACAGCTAGAGCAGTTCTTC.

Details on this clone: Different DNA sequences within this sample yield the same CDR3. This rearrangement joins TRBV18 to TRBJ2-5; TRBD1 or TRBD2 may be the D gene (6 bases each). From germline, CDR1 is KGHSH and CDR2 LQKENI. CDR3 size: 13 residues. Between the trimmed V and J ends, which lost 2 bases and 4 bases, there was a span of 8 bases. In nucleotides, the CDR3 is TGTGCCAGCTCACCAGGAGGGGGAGAGACCCAGTACTTC. Translating it yields CASSPGGGETQYF.

The J gene is TRBJ1-2, the V gene TRBV6-6; maybe TRBD1 (5 bases). The CDR3 length is 14 residues. The V gene's germline CDR1 is MNHNY and CDR2 SVGAGI (reference sequence). Trimming took 4 bases from V and 8 from J, leaving 17 bases between them. The CDR3 DNA reads TGTGCCAGCAGTTTTCCCCAGGACGGGGGAGGCTACACCTTC. Protein: CASSFPQDGGGYTF.

The chain joins TRBV2 to TRBJ1-6, with unresolved D. CDR1 is SNHLY, CDR2 FYNNEI, per germline. The germline V and J ends were trimmed by 10 bases and 3 bases, with 25 bases remaining between them. The CDR3 has 18 residues. The CDR3, as DNA: TGTGCCACCCACCAATTTTTACTACAGTCCCGCTATAATTCACCCCTCCACTTT. Protein product: CATHQFLLQSRYNSPLHF.

The chain employs TRBV19 and TRBJ2-3; D tentatively fits TRBD1 or TRBD2 (5 bases each). The germline V gene has CDR1 LNHDA and CDR2 SQIVND (reference sequence). Trimming removed 5 bases from V and 1 base from J, with 13 bases in between. The CDR3 runs 15 residues. Here the CDR3 DNA reads TGTGCCAGTAGTCCACGAGGGGAACGCACAGATACGCAGTATTTT. It yields the protein CASSPRGERTDTQYF.

This clone has a handful of counts. The chain carries TRBV5-6 and TRBJ1-1; D gene unclear. The CDR3 runs to 14 residues. CDR1 is SGHDT and CDR2 is YYEEEE in the germline V gene. The germline V and J ends were trimmed by 0 bases and 4 bases, with 10 bases remaining between them. The CDR3 bases are TGTGCCAGCAGCTTGGAGGTAACAAGCACTGAAGCTTTCTTT. This translates into CASSLEVTSTEAFF.